Listed here are 27 T cell receptor beta chains from one sample, sequenced in a study of STAT5B mutations in CD4+ large granular lymphocyte leukemia. Measured with immunoSEQ multiplex PCR; TCRdb has only the in-frame clones, and not every one. The profile shows under 40,000 clones, approximately 76% of them singletons. The specimen was CD4+ T cells from blood buffy coats. Receptors originate from a human donor in good health.

This clone was observed a few times. This chain joins TRBV5-1 and TRBJ2-7; 9 positions agree with TRBD1. The CDR3 runs to 15 residues. The V gene's germline CDR1 is SGHRS and CDR2 YFSETQ. After removal of 1 base from V and 4 bases from J, the junction contained 6 bases not matched to a gene. In DNA form, the CDR3 reads TGCGCCAGCAGCTTGTTGACAGGGGGAATGTACGAGCAGTACTTC. It encodes CASSLLTGGMYEQYF. The complete variable domain, with remaining parts taken from reference TRBV5-1 and TRBJ2-7, reads KAGVTQTPRYLIKTRGQQVTLSCSPISGHRSVSWYQQTPGQGLQFLFEYFSETQRNKGNFPGRFSGRQFSNSRSEMNVSTLELGDSALYLCASSLLTGGMYEQYFGPGTRLTVT.

This clone has only a few counts. The chain combines TRBV5-8 with TRBJ1-5; 7 bases map to TRBD1. Germline CDR1 reads SGHTS; CDR2 reads YDEGEE. The V and J ends lost 5 bases and 6 bases, in that order; junction bases with no gene match: 5. This CDR3 has 13 amino acids. The CDR3, as DNA: TGTGCCAGCAGTCTCACAGGGGTTCAGCCCCAGCATTTT. It specifies CASSLTGVQPQHF. Filled out from reference TRBV5-8 and TRBJ1-5, the complete variable domain reads EAGVTQSPTHLIKTRGQQATLRCSPISGHTSVYWYQQALGLGLQFLLWYDEGEERNRGNFPPRFSGRQFPNYSSELNVNALELEDSALYLCASSLTGVQPQHFGDGTRLSIL.

This clone turned up a few times. V is TRBV29-1 and J is TRBJ1-1; 7 nucleotides align to TRBD1. The junction had 6 bases not matched to a gene; V was cut back by 4 bases and J by 4 bases. CDR3 length: 13 residues. Per germline, CDR1 SQVTM and CDR2 ANQGSEA. This chain's CDR3 is CSVGSGGSTEAFF. The CDR3 nucleotides are TGCAGCGTTGGGTCAGGGGGAAGCACTGAAGCTTTCTTT. The full variable domain, with the rest looked up from reference TRBV29-1 and TRBJ1-1, is SAVISQKPSRDICQRGTSLTIQCQVDSQVTMMFWYRQQPGQSLTLIATANQGSEATYESGFVIDKFPISRPNLTFSTLTVSNMSPEDSSIYLCSVGSGGSTEAFFGQGTRLTVV.

The chain uses TRBV7-9 and TRBJ1-2, with 8 bases aligning to TRBD1. The CDR3 runs 15 residues. V was clipped by 6 bases and J by 2 bases; unmatched bases: 8. Germline loops: CDR1 SEHNR, CDR2 FQNEAQ (reference sequence). The CDR3 nucleotides read TGTGCCAGCAGGGCCGGGACAGGAAAAAACTATGGCTACACCTTC. Its protein product is CASRAGTGKNYGYTF.

A few counts support this clone. The chain combines TRBV7-3 with TRBJ2-7, with D tentatively TRBD1 (6 bases). V was trimmed by 3 bases and J by 4 bases, leaving 13 bases between them. This CDR3 is 14 amino acids long. CDR1 and CDR2 (germline): SGHTA, FQGTGA. The CDR3 is CASSFEPTGYEQYF. CDR3 in DNA: TGTGCCAGCAGCTTCGAACCGACAGGTTACGAGCAGTACTTC.

The chain uses TRBV10-3 and TRBJ2-6; D is ambiguous. V lost 2 bases to trimming and J lost 0 bases, with 8 bases between them. CDR1 is ENHRY and CDR2 is SYGVKD in the germline V gene. CDR3 length equals 16 residues. CDR3 sequence (DNA): TGTGCCATCAGTGAGGAAAGGACCTCTGGGGCCAACGTCCTGACTTTC. This sequence encodes CAISEERTSGANVLTF.

J is TRBJ2-1 and V is TRBV10-3, with a weak D call TRBD2 (7 bases). CDR3 length: 17 residues. Germline CDR1 reads ENHRY; CDR2 reads SYGVKD. Trimming shortened V by 0 bases and J by 5 bases, and 17 bases separated the two germline ends. The CDR3 loop reads CAISESELRGPDNEQFF. The CDR3 bases are TGTGCCATCAGTGAGTCGGAGTTGCGGGGGCCCGACAATGAGCAGTTCTTC.

The CDR3 nucleotides are TGTGCCAGCAGGAACGACAGGCCACACTCCTACGAGCAGTACTTC. Translated: CASRNDRPHSYEQYF. The chain uses TRBV28 and TRBJ2-7; D is possibly TRBD1 (6 bases). The ends were cut back, 6 bases at V and 0 bases at J, with 15 bases in the middle. The CDR3 extends over 15 amino acids. CDR1 and CDR2 (germline): MDHEN, SYDVKM.

This sequence joins TRBV30 and TRBJ1-1; the D gene is possibly TRBD1 (6 bases). Germline CDR1 GTSNPN, CDR2 SVGIG (reference sequence). The CDR3 loop spans 15 amino acids. Trimming removed 2 bases at V and 4 bases at J, with 17 bases between. The CDR3 reads CAWSPNRALTTEAFF. CDR3 sequence (DNA): TGTGCCTGGAGTCCGAACAGGGCCTTGACCACTGAAGCTTTCTTT.

This rearrangement joins TRBV10-3 to TRBJ1-2; unclear D gene. V lost 2 bases, J lost 7 bases, and 17 bases lay in between. Germline V gives CDR1 ENHRY, CDR2 SYGVKD. This CDR3 contains 15 residues. The CDR3: CAISELLGTAPGYTF. The CDR3, as DNA: TGTGCCATCAGTGAGCTCCTGGGAACAGCTCCTGGCTACACCTTC.

This clone appeared once. V is TRBV29-1 and J is TRBJ2-1; 8 nucleotides match TRBD1. J lost 1 base, V lost 4 bases, and 6 bases had no gene match. CDR3 length equals 15 residues. Per the germline V gene, CDR1 is SQVTM and CDR2 is ANQGSEA. CDR3: CSVASGGISYNEQFF. The CDR3 region has the DNA TGCAGCGTTGCCTCAGGGGGCATATCCTACAATGAGCAGTTCTTC.

The V call is TRBV27, the J call TRBJ1-4; TRBD1 is a possible D gene (5 bases). Germline CDR1 MNHEY, CDR2 SMNVEV (reference sequence). V dropped 6 bases and J dropped 6 bases, with 11 bases sitting between them. CDR3 length: 13 amino acids. This CDR3 reads CASRPQGDEKLFF. CDR3 nucleotide sequence: TGTGCCAGCAGGCCTCAGGGTGATGAAAAACTGTTTTTT.

The chain is built from TRBV5-4 and TRBJ2-7; D is undetermined. CDR1 is SGHNT, CDR2 YYREEE, per germline (reference sequence). V was shortened by 4 bases and J by 5 bases, with 13 bases between the two germline ends. The CDR3 spans 13 residues. CDR3: CASSRDPEDEQYF. The CDR3, as DNA: TGTGCCAGCAGCCGTGACCCAGAGGACGAGCAGTACTTC.

The rearrangement joins TRBV5-1 to TRBJ1-5, with 7 bases aligning to TRBD1. V shed 4 bases and J 0 bases; nucleotides not matched to a gene: 4. The CDR3 sequence is 15 residues long. Germline values: CDR1 SGHRS, CDR2 YFSETQ. The CDR3 loop reads CASSLTGVSNQPQHF. CDR3 DNA sequence: TGCGCCAGCAGCCTAACAGGGGTTAGCAATCAGCCCCAGCATTTT.

This clone was seen a few times. The chain is built from TRBV10-3 and TRBJ1-5, with D possibly TRBD1 on 5 matching bases. CDR3 size: 12 residues. Germline V lookup: CDR1 ENHRY, CDR2 SYGVKD. V shed 10 bases and J shed 5 bases, with 12 bases lying between them. This CDR3 is CATWDGDQPQHF. Written as DNA, the CDR3 is TGTGCCACCTGGGACGGCGATCAGCCCCAGCATTTT.

The V and J genes are TRBV28 and TRBJ1-5, with D perhaps TRBD1 (5 bases). CDR1 and CDR2 (germline): MDHEN, SYDVKM. The CDR3 is 14 amino acids. Trimming cost V 6 bases and J 1 base, with 10 bases left between them. Here the CDR3 DNA reads TGTGCCAGCAGGGCGGGGGGGAGCAATCAGCCCCAGCATTTT. Its protein product is CASRAGGSNQPQHF.

CDR3: CASSVATRPGTDTQYF. CDR3 sequence (DNA): TGTGCCAGCAGCGTAGCTACTAGGCCTGGGACAGATACGCAGTATTTT. The chain combines TRBV9 with TRBJ2-3, with TRBD2 as a possible D gene (5 bases). The V and J ends lost 0 bases and 3 bases respectively, with 14 bases between them. Germline-derived CDR1 and CDR2 are SGDLS and YYNGEE. This CDR3 is built from 16 residues.

CDR3 in amino acids: CASRGNYNEQFF. The CDR3, as DNA: TGTGCCAGTAGAGGGAATTACAATGAGCAGTTCTTC. V and J are TRBV19 and TRBJ2-1; D gene ambiguous. The V end lost 6 bases, the J end lost 4 bases, and 7 bases lay between the germline ends. Germline CDR1 and CDR2: LNHDA and SQIVND (reference sequence). The CDR3 spans 12 residues. Variable domain in full (rest from reference TRBV19 and TRBJ2-1): DGGITQSPKYLFRKEGQNVTLSCEQNLNHDAMYWYRQDPGQGLRLIYYSQIVNDFQKGDIAEGYSVSREKKESFPLTVTSAQKNPTAFYLCASRGNYNEQFFGPGTRLTVL.

The chain carries TRBV5-4 and TRBJ1-1; 9 bases align to TRBD1. Germline V gives CDR1 SGHNT, CDR2 YYREEE (reference sequence). The CDR3 loop spans 14 amino acids. V lost 4 bases to trimming and J lost 6 bases; unmatched junction nucleotides: 7. The CDR3, as DNA: TGTGCCAGCAGCCAACAGGGGGCCCTCGCTGAAGCTTTCTTT. Translating it yields CASSQQGALAEAFF.

CDR3 nucleotide sequence: TGCGCCAGCAGCCACTTCGCCAGGGTTTCGGCTAATGAAAAACTGTTTTTT. Its translation: CASSHFARVSANEKLFF. The chain recombines TRBV4-1 with TRBJ1-4, with D possibly being TRBD1 (5 bases). Trimming stripped 3 bases from V and 3 bases from J, with 17 bases between. The germline CDR1 and CDR2 sequences are MGHRA and YSYEKL. CDR3 length equals 17 residues.

The chain recombines TRBV21-1 with TRBJ1-5. TRBV21-1 is a pseudogene locus. The CDR3 extends over 16 amino acids. In DNA form, the CDR3 reads TGTGCCAGCAGCAAGGGACTGACACCTTGGGAGGGGCCCCAGCATTTT. Encoded protein: CASSKGLTPWEGPQHF.

The chain has TRBV27 and TRBJ1-1; D possibly corresponds to TRBD1 (6 bases). Trimming cost V 0 bases and J 0 bases, with 8 bases left between them. Germline-derived CDR1 and CDR2 are MNHEY and SMNVEV (reference sequence). The CDR3 is made up of 15 amino acids. The CDR3 sequence is CASSLSGTLNTEAFF. CDR3 nucleotides: TGTGCCAGCAGTTTATCGGGGACATTGAACACTGAAGCTTTCTTT.

The chain employs TRBV11-2 and TRBJ2-7; D is uncertain. Trimming removed 1 base from V and 4 bases from J, with 8 bases in between. Germline loops: CDR1 SGHAT, CDR2 FQNNGV. The CDR3 runs to 13 residues. Here the CDR3 DNA reads TGTGCCAGCAGCTTAGGGAGCCCGTACGAGCAGTACTTC. Protein sequence: CASSLGSPYEQYF.

The chain is built from TRBV7-8 and TRBJ1-1, with 8 bases fitting TRBD1. From germline, CDR1 is SGHVS and CDR2 FQNEAQ. The CDR3 has 14 residues. V shed 5 bases, J shed 4 bases, and the junction held 6 bases outside the gene matches. CDR3 nucleotides: TGTGCCAGCAGCCGGAATACAGGGGGCACTGAAGCTTTCTTT. Translation: CASSRNTGGTEAFF.

This rearrangement joins TRBV4-1 to TRBJ1-1; D is perhaps TRBD1 (6 bases). The V end was cut by 3 bases, the J end by 3 bases, with 11 bases between. The CDR3 spans 14 residues. Germline V CDR1 and CDR2: MGHRA, YSYEKL. The CDR3 loop reads CASSHRDTYTEAFF. In DNA form, the CDR3 reads TGCGCCAGCAGCCACCGGGACACTTACACTGAAGCTTTCTTT.

This clone was detected a few times. The rearrangement joins TRBV28 to TRBJ1-3; D is uncertain. The CDR3 length is 15 residues. Germline-derived CDR1 and CDR2 are MDHEN and SYDVKM. With 10 bases removed from V and 0 bases from J, the gap between germline ends came to 16 bases. The CDR3 loop reads CATIVSISSGNTIYF. The DNA for the CDR3 is TGTGCCACCATCGTCAGTATTTCCTCTGGAAACACCATATATTTT.

This rearrangement joins TRBV9 to TRBJ2-7, with TRBD2 matching over 10 bases. After removal of 3 bases from V and 5 bases from J, the junction contained 5 bases not matched to a gene. Germline loops: CDR1 SGDLS, CDR2 YYNGEE. This CDR3 spans 14 amino acids. Here the CDR3 reads CASSAAGGIHEQYF. As DNA, the CDR3 is TGTGCCAGCAGCGCAGCGGGGGGGATTCACGAGCAGTACTTC.